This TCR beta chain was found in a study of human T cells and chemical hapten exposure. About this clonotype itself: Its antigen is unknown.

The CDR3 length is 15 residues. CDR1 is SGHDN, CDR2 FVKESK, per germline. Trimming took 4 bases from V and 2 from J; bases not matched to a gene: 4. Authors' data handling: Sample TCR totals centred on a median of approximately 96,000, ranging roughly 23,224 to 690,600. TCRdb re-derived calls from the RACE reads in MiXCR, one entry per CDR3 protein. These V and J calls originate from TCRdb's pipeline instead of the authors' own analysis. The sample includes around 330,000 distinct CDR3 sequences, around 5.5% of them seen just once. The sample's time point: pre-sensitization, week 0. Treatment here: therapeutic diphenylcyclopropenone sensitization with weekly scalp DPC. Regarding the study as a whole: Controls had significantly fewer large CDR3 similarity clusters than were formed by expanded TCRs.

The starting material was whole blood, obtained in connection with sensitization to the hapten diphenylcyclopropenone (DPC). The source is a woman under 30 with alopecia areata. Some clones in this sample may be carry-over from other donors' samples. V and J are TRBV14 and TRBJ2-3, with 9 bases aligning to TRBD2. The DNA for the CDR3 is TGTGCCAGCAGCCTGGGACTAGCTGACACAGATACGCAGTATTTT. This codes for CASSLGLADTDTQYF.